Listed below are T cell receptor beta chains from one sample, sequenced in a study of blood T cell repertoires in COVID-19. This table comes from immunoSEQ multiplex PCR, and its TCRdb copy is limited to in-frame clones, with some not included. The sample contains roughly 390,000 clones, around 84% of which appear only once. What was sequenced was peripheral blood. Receptors originate from a woman aged 18-35 years with acute or convalescent COVID-19. CDR3s include the opening cysteine and the closing phenylalanine or tryptophan. Size values are once, few and many counts, or a class for expanded clones, and some rows have none.

clone size,V gene,J gene,CDR3 protein
NA,TRBV7-2,TRBJ2-7,CASSDTSLPYEQYF
once,TRBV7-6,TRBJ1-4,CASSLGTGREKLFF
once,TRBV4-1,TRBJ2-3,CASSLAMGGRGTDTQYF
NA,TRBV10-2,TRBJ1-3,CASSEGDRNTIYF
NA,TRBV6-5,TRBJ2-5,CASSFRDSQETQYF
NA,TRBV2,TRBJ1-2,CASSAWQGNGYTF
once,TRBV2,TRBJ2-1,CASSGLAGNEQFF
NA,TRBV7-9,TRBJ2-3,CAIPSGTREYF
NA,TRBV27,TRBJ2-7,CASRAIIQGHEQYF
many,TRBV24-1,TRBJ2-1,CATSDASGGHNEQFF
NA,TRBV9,TRBJ2-5,CASSPRTVGETQYF
once,TRBV18,TRBJ2-1,CASSPWVTNPPEFF
NA,TRBV7-6,TRBJ2-7,CASSLLGGASYEQYF
NA,TRBV5-1,TRBJ2-5,CASSSTGGLETQYF
NA,TRBV9,TRBJ1-2,CASSFGQGSGYGYTF
NA,TRBV19,TRBJ2-1,CASGGTSVIYNEQFF
once,TRBV19,TRBJ1-1,CASCLRGTEAFF
NA,TRBV5-1,TRBJ2-5,CASSLGVETQYF
NA,TRBV11-2,TRBJ2-7,CASSLEAEQYF
once,TRBV19,TRBJ1-5,CASSLWTGNSNQPQHF
NA,TRBV25-1,TRBJ1-3,CASIDTLTGNTIYF
NA,TRBV2,TRBJ2-3,CASRTGTSYTDTQYF
NA,TRBV21-1,TRBJ1-2,CASSKGTGYGYTF
NA,TRBV2,TRBJ2-1,CASSEFSLYNEQFF
NA,TRBV19,TRBJ1-2,CASSIQGSNYGYTF
NA,TRBV7-8,TRBJ2-1,CASSSNVPEGSFF
NA,TRBV6-5,TRBJ1-1,CASRWTVMNTEAFF
NA,TRBV28,TRBJ1-2,CASSTSGLGSGGRGNYGYTF
NA,TRBV5-1,TRBJ1-1,CASSFSRQGDTEAFF
NA,TRBV24-1,TRBJ2-3,CATSDIWQNTDTQYF
NA,TRBV7-2,TRBJ2-7,CASKDRSTYEQYF
NA,TRBV19,TRBJ1-1,CASSAARVEAFF
NA,TRBV20-1,TRBJ2-7,CSARVNYEQYF
few,TRBV29-1,TRBJ1-1,CSVEGTGTYAEAFF
NA,TRBV7-2,TRBJ1-6,CASSLEGNYSPLHF
NA,TRBV7-3,TRBJ2-5,CASSLSGGRAGETQYF
NA,TRBV6-5,TRBJ2-7,CASSYGTGDDEQYF
NA,TRBV2,TRBJ2-3,CARTAYREVADTQYF
NA,TRBV15,TRBJ2-1,CATSGHPRETYNEQFF
few,TRBV7-2,TRBJ1-5,CASSFTNSNQPQHF
once,TRBV3-1/TRBV3-2,TRBJ2-1,CASSGSEDEQFF
NA,TRBV12-3/TRBV12-4,TRBJ1-2,CASSADRVRGYTF
NA,TRBV18,TRBJ2-3,CASLPSGSTGDTQYF
once,TRBV18,TRBJ1-5,CASSPGQGGTWPQHF
few,TRBV11-2,TRBJ1-1,CASSFTANTEAFF
NA,TRBV27,TRBJ1-1,CASGRRRKNTEAFF
NA,TRBV20-1,TRBJ2-1,CSAIRAAEQFF
NA,TRBV19,TRBJ1-5,CASSGSTGDNQPQHF
NA,TRBV28,TRBJ2-3,CASSPLNRGKTDTQYF
NA,TRBV9,TRBJ2-5,CASRGAKGLERETQYF
once,TRBV9,TRBJ1-4,CASSETGLSGEKLFF
NA,TRBV19,TRBJ1-5,CASSMGGNNQPQHF